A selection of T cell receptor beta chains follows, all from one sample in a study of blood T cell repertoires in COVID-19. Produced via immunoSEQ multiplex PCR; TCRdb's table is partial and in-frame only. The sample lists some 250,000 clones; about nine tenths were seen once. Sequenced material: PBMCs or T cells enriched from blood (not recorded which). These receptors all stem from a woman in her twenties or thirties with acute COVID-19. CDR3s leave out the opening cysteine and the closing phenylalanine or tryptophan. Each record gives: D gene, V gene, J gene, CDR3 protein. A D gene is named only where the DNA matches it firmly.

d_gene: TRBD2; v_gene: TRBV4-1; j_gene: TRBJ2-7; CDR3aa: ASSHLGLGVY
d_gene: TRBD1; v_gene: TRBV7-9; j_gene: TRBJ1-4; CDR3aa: ASSTGTGVPNEKLF
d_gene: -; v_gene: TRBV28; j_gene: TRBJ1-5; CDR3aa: ASSLPGPNQPQH
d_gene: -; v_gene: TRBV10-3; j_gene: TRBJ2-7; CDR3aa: AISESWSEQY
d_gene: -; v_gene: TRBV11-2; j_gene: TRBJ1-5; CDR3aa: ASSQEGGTSQPQH
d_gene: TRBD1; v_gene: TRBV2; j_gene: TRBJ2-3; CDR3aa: ASSFQTGSTDTQY
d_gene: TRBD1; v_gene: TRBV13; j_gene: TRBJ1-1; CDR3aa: ASSLEGQGVLDTEAF
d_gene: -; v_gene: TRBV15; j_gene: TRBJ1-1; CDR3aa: ATSRTENTEAF
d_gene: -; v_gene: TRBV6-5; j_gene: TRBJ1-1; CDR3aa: ASSSRQNAEAF
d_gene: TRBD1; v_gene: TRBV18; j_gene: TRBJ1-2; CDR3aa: ASSPGDRGLSHYGYT
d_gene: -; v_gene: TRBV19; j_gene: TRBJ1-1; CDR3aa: ASIRGIENTEAF
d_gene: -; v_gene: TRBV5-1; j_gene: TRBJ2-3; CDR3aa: ASSRDAVSTDTQY
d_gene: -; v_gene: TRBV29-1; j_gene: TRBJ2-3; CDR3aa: SVWTSSTDTQY
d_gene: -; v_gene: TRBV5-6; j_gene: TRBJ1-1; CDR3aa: ASSLGMKGRIEAF
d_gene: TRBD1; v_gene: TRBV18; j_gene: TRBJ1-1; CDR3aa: ASSPQGEDTEAF
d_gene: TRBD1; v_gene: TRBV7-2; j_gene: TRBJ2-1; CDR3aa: ASSPTGGVGNEQF
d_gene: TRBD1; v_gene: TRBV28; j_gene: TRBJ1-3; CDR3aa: ASSPYKGGQSSGNTIY
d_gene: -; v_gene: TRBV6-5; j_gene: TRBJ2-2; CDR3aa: ASSYGGSSTGELF
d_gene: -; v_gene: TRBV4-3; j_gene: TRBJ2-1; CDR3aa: ASSQVRGTYEQF
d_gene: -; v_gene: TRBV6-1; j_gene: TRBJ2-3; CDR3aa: ASSDSAVEAQY
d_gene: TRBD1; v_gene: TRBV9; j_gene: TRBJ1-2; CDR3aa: ASSVGVKDRGAESYT
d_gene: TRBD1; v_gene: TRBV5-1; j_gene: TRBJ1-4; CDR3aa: ASSLAQGDGEKLF
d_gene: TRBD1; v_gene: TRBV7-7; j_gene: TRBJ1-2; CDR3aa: ASSPGQGEANYGYT
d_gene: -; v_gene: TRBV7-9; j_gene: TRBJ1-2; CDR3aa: ASSPPWDLIYGYT
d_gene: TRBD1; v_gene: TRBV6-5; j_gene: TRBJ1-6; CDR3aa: ASSSQGHDSPLH
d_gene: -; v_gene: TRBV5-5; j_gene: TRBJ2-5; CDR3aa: ASSLYGRQETQY
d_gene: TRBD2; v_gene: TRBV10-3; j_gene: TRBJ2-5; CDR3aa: AISGLAGEQETQY
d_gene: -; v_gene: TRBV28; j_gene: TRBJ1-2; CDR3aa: ASSAGRGSNYGYT
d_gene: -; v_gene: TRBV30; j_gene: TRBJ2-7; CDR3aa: ALRTNSYEQY
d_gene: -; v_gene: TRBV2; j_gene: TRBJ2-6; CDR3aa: ASFLGADISSGANVLT
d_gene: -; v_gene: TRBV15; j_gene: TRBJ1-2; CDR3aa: ATSRDPGDDGYT
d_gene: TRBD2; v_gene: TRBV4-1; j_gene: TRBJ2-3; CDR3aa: ASSQGESGATTDTQY
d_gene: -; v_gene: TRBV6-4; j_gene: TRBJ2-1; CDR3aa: ASSVSTGGNEQF
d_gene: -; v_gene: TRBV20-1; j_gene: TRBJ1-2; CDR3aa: SARVWEGDT
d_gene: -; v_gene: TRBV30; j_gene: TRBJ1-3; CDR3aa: AWDRRSGNTIY
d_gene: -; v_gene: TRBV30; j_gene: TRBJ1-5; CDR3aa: AWSVLGFNQPQH
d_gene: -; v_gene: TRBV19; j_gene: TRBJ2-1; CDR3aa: ASSGGASIPWEQF
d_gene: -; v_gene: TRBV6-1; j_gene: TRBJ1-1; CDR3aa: ASSEATRVDTEAF
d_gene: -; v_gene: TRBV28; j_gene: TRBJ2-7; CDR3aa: ASNPQANYYEQY
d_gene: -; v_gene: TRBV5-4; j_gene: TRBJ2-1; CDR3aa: ASSLIRTAKGNEQF